Here is one T cell receptor beta chain with its context. The V end was cut by 2 bases, the J end by 3 bases, with 8 bases between. Looked up from germline, CDR1 is MDHEN and CDR2 is SYDVKM. This CDR3 region has 13 residues. This entry comes from a study of shared clonotypes between healthy human individuals. All participating donors were Caucasian adults from Nashville, Tennessee. Each subset's genomic DNA was shared equally among a number of immunoSEQ plates. In the authors' workflow: ImmunoSEQ only sent back junction sequences with no quality scores, so filtering was done differently. Some clones are missing from TCRdb's copy, which holds only in-frame ones; the method was immunoSEQ multiplex PCR. Clonal size and the V and J genes are those of that table, whereas D and trimming came from the DNA. The table includes a few million clones, just over 90% detected once.

The chain combines TRBV28 with TRBJ2-7; unclear D gene. The sequenced sample was naive CD4+ T cells from PBMCs. Subset in this sample: CD45RA+ positively selected. The TCR was taken from a man aged 18 to 29 in good health. Some clones in this sample may be carry-over from other donors' samples. The CDR3 DNA reads as TGTGCCAGCAGTTTACTAGGGTACTACGAGCAGTACTTC. Its translation: CASSLLGYYEQYF.